This T cell receptor (beta chain) is from a study of low-dose radiotherapy and immunotherapy resistance in tumors. Across the whole study: The schedule for Cohort 2 used 1 Gy per fraction every two weeks, which added up to 13 Gy over 26 weeks.

V was trimmed by 5 bases and J by 0 bases, leaving 11 bases between them. This CDR3 region has 16 residues. Germline V gives CDR1 LNHDA, CDR2 SQIVND (reference sequence). Noted time point: after trial treatment. Treatment here: LDRT plus nivolumab, ipilimumab, low-dose cyclophosphamide and aspirin (RACIN trial). The study gave donors nivolumab, ipilimumab, aspirin, low-dose cyclophosphamide and low-dose radiotherapy. Eligible patients had advanced solid tumors lacking tumor-infiltrating lymphocytes. In this sample, this clonotype turned up many times. Alpha- and beta-chain coverage of first-strand cDNA came from TRAV- and TRBV-specific primers. With a V-primer adapter and a constant-region primer, TCRs were amplified for approximately 19 PCR cycles. It was by in vitro transcription that isolated mRNA was amplified. Using its own MiXCR run on the reads, TCRdb lists one record per CDR3 protein. The top ten hold about 4% of the sample, which has 100,000 or so distinct CDR3 sequences, 20% to 25% seen once.

This rearrangement joins TRBV19 to TRBJ2-6, with a tentative D call TRBD2 (7 bases). Here the sequenced sample was PBMCs, taken after low-dose radiotherapy plus immunotherapy. The receptor was derived from a male donor with prostate cancer. The CDR3 region is CASSYGGASGANVLTF. The CDR3 nucleotides read TGTGCCAGTAGTTATGGGGGGGCCTCTGGGGCCAACGTCCTGACTTTC.